The 27 T cell receptor beta chains below all came from one sample that was sequenced in a study of T cell clones after liver transplantation. Assay used: immunoSEQ multiplex PCR; TCRdb lists only in-frame clones, some missing. The sample records roughly 100,000 clones, approximately 78% being singletons. The input for sequencing was CD4+ T cells from blood, taken before liver transplant. The receptor source for this set is a human donor who received a liver transplant.

This clone turned up a few times. This rearrangement joins TRBV18 to TRBJ1-3; 9 positions agree with TRBD1. This CDR3 is 18 amino acids long. Germline lookup yields CDR1 KGHSH and CDR2 LQKENI. The V and J ends lost 1 base and 2 bases, in that order; junction bases with no gene match: 9. In nucleotides, the CDR3 is TGTGCCAGCTCACCACGTACAGGGGGCGGCTTAGCTGGAAACACCATATATTTT. Amino acid sequence: CASSPRTGGGLAGNTIYF.

The chain links TRBV4-1 to TRBJ2-1; 14 nucleotides agree with TRBD2. The germline V gene encodes CDR1 MGHRA and CDR2 YSYEKL. The junction had 1 base not matched to a gene; V was cut back by 3 bases and J by 6 bases. There are 15 residues in the CDR3. The CDR3: CASSQGLAGANEQFF. The CDR3, as DNA: TGCGCCAGCAGCCAGGGACTAGCGGGGGCCAATGAGCAGTTCTTC.

The chain couples TRBV29-1 to TRBJ2-1, with a possible D match to TRBD1 (5 bases). Trimming left V 3 bases short and J 7 bases short, with 16 bases between. Germline CDR1 reads SQVTM; CDR2 reads ANQGSEA. The CDR3 sequence is 14 residues long. CDR3 sequence: CSVEGRVRKNEQFF. The CDR3 nucleotides read TGCAGCGTTGAGGGCAGGGTGAGGAAGAATGAGCAGTTCTTC.

The CDR3 nucleotides read TGTGCCAGCAGCGCAGGCTTGGATCAGCCCCAGCATTTT. Its protein is CASSAGLDQPQHF. V gene TRBV6-1 combines with J gene TRBJ1-5; the D is unclear. Per the germline V gene, CDR1 is MNHNS and CDR2 is SASEGT. CDR3 length equals 13 residues. Trimming cost V 6 bases and J 5 bases, with 11 bases left between them.

V usage is TRBV19 and J usage is TRBJ2-3, with D possibly matching TRBD2 (5 bases). The CDR3 extends over 15 amino acids. The germline V and J ends were trimmed by 2 bases and 0 bases, with 9 bases remaining between them. Germline CDR1 LNHDA, CDR2 SQIVND (reference sequence). In DNA form, the CDR3 reads TGTGCCAGTAGTATATTCGGAGGCAGCACAGATACGCAGTATTTT. Encoded protein: CASSIFGGSTDTQYF.

This clone turned up a few times. The chain carries TRBV9 and TRBJ1-1; no firm D call. CDR3 size: 13 residues. The germline V gene has CDR1 SGDLS and CDR2 YYNGEE. V shed 4 bases and J shed 3 bases, with 10 bases lying between them. DNA of the CDR3: TGTGCCAGCAGCAGGGAGGAGGACACTGAAGCTTTCTTT. It codes for CASSREEDTEAFF.

This chain joins TRBV5-1 and TRBJ1-2; D ambiguous. Germline V gene sequence: CDR1 SGHRS, CDR2 YFSETQ. The germline V and J ends were trimmed by 0 bases and 0 bases, with 15 bases remaining between them. CDR3 length equals 17 residues. This CDR3 is CASSLEGITGTNYGYTF. CDR3 nucleotide sequence: TGCGCCAGCAGCTTGGAAGGGATAACGGGGACTAACTATGGCTACACCTTC.

This chain connects TRBV28 to TRBJ2-6; 12 bases match TRBD1. Germline assignment: CDR1 MDHEN and CDR2 SYDVKM. CDR3 length: 18 amino acids. V lost 5 bases and J lost 0; bases outside the gene matches: 5. The CDR3 reads CASSGDRGRFSGANVLTF. CDR3 nucleotide sequence: TGTGCCAGCAGTGGGGACAGGGGGCGATTCTCTGGGGCCAACGTCCTGACTTTC. The whole variable domain, filled in from reference TRBV28 and TRBJ2-6, reads DVKVTQSSRYLVKRTGEKVFLECVQDMDHENMFWYRQDPGLGLRLIYFSYDVKMKEKGDIPEGYSVSREKKERFSLILESASTNQTSMYLCASSGDRGRFSGANVLTFGAGSRLTVL.

The gene calls are TRBV28 and TRBJ2-5; perhaps TRBD1 as D (6 bases). V was shortened by 7 bases and J by 1 base, with 13 bases between the two germline ends. The CDR3 spans 14 residues. Germline V gives CDR1 MDHEN, CDR2 SYDVKM. The CDR3, as DNA: TGTGCCAGCACCACCGGACAGAGCCAAGAGACCCAGTACTTC. The encoded protein is CASTTGQSQETQYF.

The rearrangement joins TRBV11-1 to TRBJ1-1; D is uncertain. With 5 bases removed from V and 1 base from J, the gap between germline ends came to 11 bases. Looked up from germline, CDR1 is SGHAT and CDR2 is FQDESV (reference sequence). There are 14 residues in the CDR3. The CDR3 region has the DNA TGTGCCAGCAGCCGTACGTACGGGAACACTGAAGCTTTCTTT. This encodes CASSRTYGNTEAFF.

The rearrangement uses TRBV29-1 and TRBJ2-1; D remains ambiguous. V dropped 6 bases and J dropped 3 bases, with 15 bases sitting between them. There are 14 residues in the CDR3. Germline lookup yields CDR1 SQVTM and CDR2 ANQGSEA. The CDR3 region is CSVKKASIYNEQFF. As DNA, the CDR3 is TGCAGCGTCAAAAAGGCGAGCATCTACAATGAGCAGTTCTTC.

This clone was counted between two and nine times. The identical CDR3 is also encoded by other nucleotide sequences in the sample. The CDR3 protein is CASSFQGDQETQYF. The CDR3 DNA follows: TGCGCCAGCAGCTTTCAGGGGGACCAAGAGACCCAGTACTTC. The chain recombines TRBV5-1 with TRBJ2-5, with 7 nucleotides matching TRBD1. With V trimmed by 2 bases and J by 0 bases, 1 base remained unmatched. CDR3 size: 14 residues. The V gene's germline CDR1 is SGHRS and CDR2 YFSETQ.

The gene calls are TRBV28 and TRBJ2-7; 11 bases are shared with TRBD1. The V segment lost 6 bases and the J segment 3 bases; nucleotides outside the gene matches: 7. The CDR3 has 15 amino acids. Per the germline V gene, CDR1 is MDHEN and CDR2 is SYDVKM. In DNA form, the CDR3 reads TGTGCCAGCAGCCCACCCGGGACAGGGGGCTACGAGCAGTACTTC. Residues: CASSPPGTGGYEQYF.

J is TRBJ1-2 and V is TRBV7-2, with a possible D match to TRBD1 (5 bases). Trimming removed 5 bases at V and 6 bases at J, with 19 bases between. The CDR3 runs 15 residues. Germline V gene lookup returns CDR1 SGHTA and CDR2 FQGNSA. CDR3: CASSARTGTANGYTF. The CDR3 DNA sequence: TGTGCCAGCAGCGCGAGAACCGGGACGGCTAATGGCTACACCTTC. The whole variable domain, filled in from reference TRBV7-2 and TRBJ1-2, reads GAGVSQSPSNKVTEKGKDVELRCDPISGHTALYWYRQSLGQGLEFLIYFQGNSAPDKSGLPSDRFSAERTGGSVSTLTIQRTQQEDSAVYLCASSARTGTANGYTFGSGTRLTVV.

The V call is TRBV10-1, the J call TRBJ2-1; 9 bases line up with TRBD2. V shed 6 bases and J 9 bases; nucleotides not matched to a gene: 9. CDR1 is WNHNN, CDR2 SYGVQD, per germline (reference sequence). The CDR3 totals 14 residues. The CDR3 sequence: CASRKTGLAGEQFF. The CDR3 DNA is TGCGCCAGCAGAAAAACGGGACTAGCTGGTGAGCAGTTCTTC.

The chain combines TRBV27 with TRBJ1-2; TRBD1 matches 9 bases. Looked up from germline, CDR1 is MNHEY and CDR2 is SMNVEV (reference sequence). The CDR3 totals 15 residues. V lost 7 bases and J lost 3; bases outside the gene matches: 9. The CDR3 region is CASMVGDRAYYGYTF. DNA of the CDR3: TGTGCCAGCATGGTTGGGGACAGGGCGTACTATGGCTACACCTTC.

The V and J genes are TRBV19 and TRBJ2-2, with 12 bases that match TRBD2. V shed 7 bases and J 6 bases; nucleotides not matched to a gene: 3. Germline CDR1 LNHDA, CDR2 SQIVND (reference sequence). This CDR3 is 14 amino acids long. CDR3 sequence: CASISSGRAGELFF. CDR3 sequence (DNA): TGTGCCAGTATATCTAGCGGGAGGGCCGGGGAGCTGTTTTTT.

This chain connects TRBV6-4 to TRBJ2-7, with TRBD2 identical over 9 bases. V gave up 2 bases and J gave up 0 bases; unmatched junction bases: 11. This CDR3 region has 18 residues. Germline V gene sequence: CDR1 MRHNA, CDR2 SNTAGT. The CDR3 loop reads CASSDPRPSGNLSYEQYF. The CDR3 coding sequence is TGTGCCAGCAGTGACCCCCGCCCTAGCGGGAACCTCTCCTACGAGCAGTACTTC.

CDR3 nucleotides: TGTGCCAGCAGCCCTCCCTTGAGACGGGTGAACACTGAAGCTTTCTTT. It yields the protein CASSPPLRRVNTEAFF. The chain is built from TRBV9 and TRBJ1-1, with D hard to call. CDR3 length: 16 amino acids. Per germline, CDR1 SGDLS and CDR2 YYNGEE. V was trimmed by 4 bases and J by 0 bases, leaving 16 bases between them. Together with reference TRBV9 and TRBJ1-1, the CDR3 gives the full variable domain: DSGVTQTPKHLITATGQRVTLRCSPRSGDLSVYWYQQSLDQGLQFLIQYYNGEERAKGNILERFSAQQFPDLHSELNLSSLELGDSALYFCASSPPLRRVNTEAFFGQGTRLTVV.

The chain uses TRBV30 and TRBJ2-7; 12 bases fit TRBD2. Germline CDR1 reads GTSNPN; CDR2 reads SVGIG (reference sequence). The CDR3 runs 15 residues. J was trimmed by 6 bases and V by 2 bases; bases with no gene match: 8. The CDR3 spells CAWSLGLAGSTEQYF. The CDR3 DNA is TGTGCCTGGAGTTTGGGACTAGCGGGCTCTACCGAGCAGTACTTC.

The chain recombines TRBV5-4 with TRBJ1-1, with D unresolved. CDR1 and CDR2 from the germline V gene are SGHNT and YYREEE (reference sequence). The CDR3 spans 16 residues. V was pared by 0 bases and J by 0 bases, with 12 bases between. The CDR3 region is CASSLDGSTMNTEAFF. As DNA, the CDR3 is TGTGCCAGCAGCTTGGATGGCAGTACTATGAACACTGAAGCTTTCTTT.

This clone has a handful of counts. The rearrangement links TRBV6-4 to TRBJ2-1, with no clear D. V was cut by 4 bases and J by 5 bases, with 9 bases left in between. Germline V CDR1 and CDR2: MRHNA, SNTAGT. The CDR3 runs 13 residues. The CDR3 is CASSAGRDNEQFF. The CDR3 DNA sequence: TGTGCCAGCAGTGCCGGTAGGGACAATGAGCAGTTCTTC.

The J gene is TRBJ2-7, the V gene TRBV4-2, with TRBD1 identical over 8 bases. This CDR3 contains 14 residues. V was pared by 3 bases and J by 3 bases, with 4 bases of the junction left unmatched. Germline-derived CDR1 and CDR2 are LGHNA and YNFKEQ. The CDR3 spells CASSQAGQGYEQYF. CDR3 nucleotide sequence: TGTGCCAGCAGCCAGGCCGGACAGGGCTACGAGCAGTACTTC.

The chain joins TRBV28 to TRBJ1-1, with 9 bases matching TRBD1. The CDR3 is 15 residues long. The V gene's germline CDR1 is MDHEN and CDR2 SYDVKM. V lost 3 bases to trimming and J lost 3 bases; unmatched junction nucleotides: 5. In nucleotides, the CDR3 is TGTGCCAGCAGTTTCCTGGACAGGGGAGACACTGAAGCTTTCTTT. Its protein is CASSFLDRGDTEAFF.

V usage is TRBV7-3 and J usage is TRBJ2-7, with D unclear. CDR1 is SGHTA, CDR2 FQGTGA, per germline. The CDR3 has 13 residues. V lost 0 bases to trimming and J lost 5 bases, with 8 bases between them. The CDR3 reads CASSLTRFDEQYF. The CDR3 DNA is TGTGCCAGCAGCTTAACGAGGTTCGACGAGCAGTACTTC. Complete variable domain (other parts from reference TRBV7-3 and TRBJ2-7): GAGVSQTPSNKVTEKGKYVELRCDPISGHTALYWYRQSLGQGPEFLIYFQGTGAADDSGLPNDRFFAVRPEGSVSTLKIQRTERGDSAVYLCASSLTRFDEQYFGPGTRLTVT.

The chain recombines TRBV18 with TRBJ2-2; D not resolved. The germline V and J ends were trimmed by 5 bases and 3 bases, with 4 bases remaining between them. Germline V gene lookup returns CDR1 KGHSH and CDR2 LQKENI. CDR3 length: 12 residues. CDR3 bases: TGTGCCAGCTCATCATACACCGGGGAGCTGTTTTTT. Protein product: CASSSYTGELFF. Drawing the rest from reference TRBV18 and TRBJ2-2, the complete variable domain is NAGVMQNPRHLVRRRGQEARLRCSPMKGHSHVYWYRQLPEEGLKFMVYLQKENIIDESGMPKERFSAEFPKEGPSILRIQQVVRGDSAAYFCASSSYTGELFFGEGSRLTVL.

The chain employs TRBV7-2 and TRBJ2-5, with D possibly being TRBD1 (6 bases). From germline, CDR1 is SGHTA and CDR2 FQGNSA. V was shortened by 7 bases and J by 4 bases, with 19 bases between the two germline ends. CDR3 length equals 15 residues. CDR3 DNA sequence: TGTGCCAGCAAGTCCCTAGGCGGCAGGGGAGAGACCCAGTACTTC. The encoded protein is CASKSLGGRGETQYF.